This T cell receptor (beta chain) was retrieved from a study of T-cell memory formation after mild COVID-19. Looking at the study overall: Across donors, TCR clusters were largely donor specific. Study observations and caveats: Mostly located in CM and EM were contracting CD4+ clones, with contracting CD8+ clones located in EMRA.

A word on this clonotype: No antigen is known for it.

V lost 7 bases and J lost 0, with 15 bases in between. Looked up from germline, CDR1 is MNHEY and CDR2 is SVGAGI. The CDR3 runs to 16 residues. TCRdb processed the 5' RACE reads anew with MiXCR; each CDR3 protein has one entry. The sample has 58,000 or so distinct CDR3 sequences; around a quarter are singletons. The chain employs TRBV6-5 and TRBJ2-2, with no clear D. The sequence was obtained from a man between 18 and 29 years old who had mild COVID-19 (a few samples of this study predate the infection). Cell type and time point are not known. The sample taken for sequencing was PBMCs or a T cell subset sorted from them (not recorded which). This CDR3 reads CASTRGRSTNTGELFF. The CDR3 DNA is TGTGCCAGCACTCGTGGCAGGAGCACGAACACCGGGGAGCTGTTTTTT.